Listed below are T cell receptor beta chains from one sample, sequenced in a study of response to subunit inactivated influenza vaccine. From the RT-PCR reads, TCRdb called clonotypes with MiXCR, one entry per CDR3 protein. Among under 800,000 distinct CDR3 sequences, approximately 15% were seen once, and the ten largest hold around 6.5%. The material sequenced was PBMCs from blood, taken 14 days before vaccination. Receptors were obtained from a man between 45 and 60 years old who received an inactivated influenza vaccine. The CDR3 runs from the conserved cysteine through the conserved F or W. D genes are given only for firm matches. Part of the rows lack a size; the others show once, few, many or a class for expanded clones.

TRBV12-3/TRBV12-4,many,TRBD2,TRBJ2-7,CASSFLAGVHEQYF,TGTGCCAGCAGTTTCCTAGCGGGAGTCCACGAGCAGTACTTC
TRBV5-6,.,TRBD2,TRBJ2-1,CASSFRLRGGVNEQFF,TGTGCCAGCAGCTTCAGGTTACGGGGAGGGGTCAATGAGCAGTTCTTC
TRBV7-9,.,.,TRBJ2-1,CASSSFRTSSYNEQFF,TGTGCCAGCAGCTCCTTTCGCACAAGCTCCTACAATGAGCAGTTCTTC
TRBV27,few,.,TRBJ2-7,CASSFLPGQTYEQYF,TGTGCCAGCAGTTTTCTCCCCGGACAAACCTACGAGCAGTACTTC
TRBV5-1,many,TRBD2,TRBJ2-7,CASRLAPNYEQYF,TGCGCCAGTCGACTAGCCCCTAACTACGAGCAGTACTTC
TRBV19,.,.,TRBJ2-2,CASRIGEPGELFF,TGTGCCAGTAGAATCGGGGAGCCCGGGGAGCTGTTTTTT
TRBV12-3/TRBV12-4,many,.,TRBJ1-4,CASSPRETGTNEKLFF,TGTGCCAGCAGTCCAAGAGAGACAGGAACTAATGAAAAACTGTTTTTT
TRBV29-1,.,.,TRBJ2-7,CSVEEGGQDYEQYF,TGCAGCGTTGAAGAAGGAGGCCAAGACTACGAGCAGTACTTC
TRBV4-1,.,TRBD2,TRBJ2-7,CASSQRRGADSYEQYF,TGCGCCAGCAGCCAGCGGCGGGGGGCCGACTCCTACGAGCAGTACTTC
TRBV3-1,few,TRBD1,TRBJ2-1,CASSQDRTGGREQFF,TGTGCCAGCAGCCAAGATAGGACAGGGGGACGTGAGCAGTTCTTC
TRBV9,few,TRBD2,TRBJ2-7,CASSVTASGRYEQYF,TGTGCCAGCAGCGTAACGGCTAGCGGGAGATACGAGCAGTACTTC
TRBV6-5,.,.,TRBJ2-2,CASSYSPGYSNTGELFF,TGTGCCAGCAGTTACTCACCGGGGTACTCGAACACCGGGGAGCTGTTTTTT
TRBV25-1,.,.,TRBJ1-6,CASSVGGYNSPLHF,TGTGCCAGCAGTGTTGGGGGCTATAATTCACCCCTCCACTTT
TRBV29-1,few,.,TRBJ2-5,CSVAHRQETQYF,TGCAGCGTTGCCCACAGACAAGAGACCCAGTACTTC
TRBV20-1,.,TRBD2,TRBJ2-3,CSASVSGAPPDTQYF,TGCAGTGCTAGTGTGAGCGGGGCCCCCCCAGATACGCAGTATTTT
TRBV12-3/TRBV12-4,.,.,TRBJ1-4,CASSFGLSTNEKLFF,TGTGCCAGCAGTTTCGGACTCTCAACTAATGAAAAACTGTTTTTT
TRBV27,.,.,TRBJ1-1,CASSSLGSGSTEAFF,TGTGCCAGCAGTTCCTTGGGGAGTGGCTCCACTGAAGCTTTCTTT
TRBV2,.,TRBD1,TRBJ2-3,CASTQPTGGLDTQYF,TGTGCCAGCACCCAACCGACAGGGGGCCTAGATACGCAGTATTTT
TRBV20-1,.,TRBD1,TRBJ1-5,CSATPFPGQGASQPQHF,TGCAGTGCTACCCCGTTTCCGGGACAGGGGGCAAGTCAGCCCCAGCATTTT
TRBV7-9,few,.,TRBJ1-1,CASSPGTKDMNTEAFF,TGTGCCAGCAGCCCCGGGACAAAGGACATGAACACTGAAGCTTTCTTT
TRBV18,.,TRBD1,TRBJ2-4,CASSRGQGLAKNIQYF,TGTGCCAGCTCCCGTGGACAGGGTCTAGCCAAAAACATTCAGTACTTC
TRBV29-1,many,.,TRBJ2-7,CSVVDRNYEQYF,TGCAGCGTTGTCGACCGAAACTACGAGCAGTACTTC
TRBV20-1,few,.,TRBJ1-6,CSAPGTDVALHF,TGCAGTGCTCCCGGGACTGATGTCGCCCTCCACTTT
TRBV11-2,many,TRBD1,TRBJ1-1,CASRSQDRQGAGTEAFF,TGTGCCAGCAGAAGTCAGGACCGACAGGGTGCGGGCACTGAAGCTTTCTTT
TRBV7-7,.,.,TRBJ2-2,CASSRLSDPGELFF,TGTGCCAGCAGCCGACTGAGCGACCCCGGGGAGCTGTTTTTT
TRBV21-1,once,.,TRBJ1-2,CANRNGRATSSGYTF,TGTGCCAACCGCAATGGCAGGGCTACTTCTAGCGGCTACACCTTC
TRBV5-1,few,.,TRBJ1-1,CASNLEGLKGAEAFF,TGCGCCAGCAACTTAGAGGGCCTGAAGGGCGCTGAAGCTTTCTTT
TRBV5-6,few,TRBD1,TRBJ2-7,CASSHQDRGRLLF,TGTGCCAGCAGCCACCAGGACAGGGGGCGGCTGCTTTTC
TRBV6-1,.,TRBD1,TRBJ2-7,CASRALRDSTYEQYF,TGTGCCAGCAGAGCCCTCCGGGACAGCACCTACGAGCAGTACTTC
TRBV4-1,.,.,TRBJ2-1,CASSQDTSAVFDEQFF,TGCGCCAGCAGCCAAGATACTAGTGCGGTGTTCGATGAGCAGTTCTTC
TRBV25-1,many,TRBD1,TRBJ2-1,CASSGGQDRGARYNEQFF,TGTGCCAGCAGTGGGGGGCAGGACAGGGGCGCGCGATACAATGAGCAGTTCTTC
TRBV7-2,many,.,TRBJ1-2,CASSIQTTNYGYTF,TGTGCCAGCAGCATCCAGACAACTAACTATGGCTACACCTTC
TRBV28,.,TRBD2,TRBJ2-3,CASSLGTSGSFFDTQYF,TGTGCCAGCAGTTTAGGGACTAGCGGGAGTTTCTTCGATACGCAGTATTTT
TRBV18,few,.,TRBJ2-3,CASSPRRGQGDTQYF,TGTGCCAGCTCACCCCGCCGGGGCCAAGGGGATACGCAGTATTTT
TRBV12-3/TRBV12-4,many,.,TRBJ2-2,CASSFGPPALAGELFF,TGTGCCAGCAGTTTTGGCCCTCCGGCACTTGCCGGGGAGCTGTTTTTT
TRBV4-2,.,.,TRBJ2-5,CASSQDGLRQETQYF,TGTGCCAGCAGCCAAGATGGCTTGCGGCAGGAGACCCAGTACTTC
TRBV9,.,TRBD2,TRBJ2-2,CASSVEAGDVNTGELFF,TGTGCCAGCAGCGTCGAGGCGGGGGATGTTAACACCGGGGAGCTGTTTTTT
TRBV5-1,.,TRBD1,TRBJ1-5,CASSAGGNNQPQHF,TGCGCCAGCAGCGCAGGGGGCAACAATCAGCCCCAGCATTTT
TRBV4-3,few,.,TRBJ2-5,CASSPERGLGRETQYF,TGCGCCAGCAGTCCCGAGAGGGGACTTGGGAGGGAGACCCAGTACTTC
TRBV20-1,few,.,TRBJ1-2,CSAGVGGYTF,TGCAGTGCTGGGGTTGGTGGCTACACCTTC
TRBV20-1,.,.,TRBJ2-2,CSARLETVPRELFF,TGCAGTGCTAGACTTGAAACCGTTCCCCGGGAGCTGTTTTTT